Here is one T cell receptor (beta chain) with its context. What it binds is not known. Other DNA sequences in this sample translate to the same CDR3. The source of the sample is a study of OX40 agonist ivuxolimab in advanced cancers. At the level of the study: Patients received the agonistic anti-OX40 (CD134) antibody ivuxolimab. Partial responses were observed in three patients, of whom one had hepatocellular carcinoma and two had cutaneous melanoma.

Points from the study as a whole: No determination was made of the antigen specificity of the expanded peripheral T cells.

V shed 5 bases and J shed 2 bases, with 10 bases lying between them. This CDR3 is built from 13 residues. Germline V lookup: CDR1 LNHDA, CDR2 SQIVND (reference sequence). Samples of blood were obtained at baseline, on cycle 4 day 1, and on cycle 7 day 1. TCRdb keeps only in-frame clones here, not all; method: immunoSEQ multiplex PCR. The data contain about 79,000 clones, less than 95% of them singletons. The TCR was taken from an adult with an advanced solid tumor such as melanoma, head and neck, liver or kidney cancer. The chain is built from TRBV19 and TRBJ2-7; D is unresolved. The sequenced sample was CD4+ or CD8+ T cells sorted from blood, obtained in a trial of the OX40 agonist ivuxolimab. CDR3 loop: CASSPGPTYEQYF. For the CDR3, the DNA is TGTGCCAGTAGTCCCGGACCAACCTACGAGCAGTACTTC.